The T cell receptor (beta chain) under discussion was sequenced for a study of blood T cell repertoires in COVID-19. Data came from immunoSEQ multiplex PCR; TCRdb stores just in-frame clones and leaves some out. The data hold approximately 470,000 clones, with around 87% observed a single time. In regard to this clone: This specimen includes other DNA sequences encoding the same CDR3.

In germline, CDR1 is SGHRS, CDR2 YFSETQ. The CDR3 spans 16 residues. V lost 0 bases to trimming and J lost 0 bases; unmatched junction nucleotides: 0. The chain couples TRBV5-1 to TRBJ2-6; the match to TRBD1 covers 7 bases. Sequenced: PBMCs or T cells enriched from blood (not recorded which). The receptor's source is a woman under 30 who had recovered from COVID-19. In nucleotides, the CDR3 is TGCGCCAGCAGCTTGGAGGGGGCCTCTGGGGCCAACGTCCTGACTTTC. Translating it yields CASSLEGASGANVLTF.